A single sample is the source of the 22 T cell receptor beta chains below, sequenced in a study of tumor and adjacent non-tumor tissue in lung cancer. This sample's RNA came from whole unsorted tissue. Distant lung tissue was collected more than 3 cm away from the tumor edge. TCRbeta libraries were built with three rounds of nested PCR, modified from ARM-PCR. MiXCR, run by TCRdb on the multiplex PCR reads, gives a single entry per CDR3 protein. The sample has some 100,000 distinct CDR3 sequences; around three quarters are singletons. Sequencing was performed on distant non-tumor lung tissue. All receptors derive from a man aged 60-69 years with small cell lung cancer.

The chain recombines TRBV12-3 or TRBV12-4 with TRBJ1-1; D is possibly TRBD1 (6 bases). This CDR3 region has 14 residues. V was clipped by 7 bases and J by 5 bases, with 17 bases between them. The CDR3 DNA reads TGTGCCAGCACTCCCCGGACAGAGCTTACTGAAGCTTTCTTT. Protein: CASTPRTELTEAFF.

This clonotype occurred once. V and J are TRBV5-5 and TRBJ2-1, with D tentatively TRBD2 (6 bases). Germline loops: CDR1 SGHKS, CDR2 YYEKEE (reference sequence). CDR3 length: 16 amino acids. V was clipped by 4 bases and J by 9 bases, with 23 bases between them. CDR3 bases: TGTGCCAGCAGCCGTGGACTACCAGGAGATTTCTGTGAGCAGTTCTTC. Amino acid sequence: CASSRGLPGDFCEQFF. The full variable domain, in which reference TRBV5-5 and TRBJ2-1 provide the parts outside the CDR3, is DAGVTQSPTHLIKTRGQQVTLRCSPISGHKSVSWYQQVLGQGPQFIFQYYEKEERGRGNFPDRFSARQFPNYSSELNVNALLLGDSALYLCASSRGLPGDFCEQFFGPGTRLTVL.

This clonotype was counted many times. The chain joins TRBV6-6 to TRBJ2-6; D is uncertain. The CDR3 spans 16 residues. V was trimmed by 4 bases and J by 0 bases, leaving 10 bases between them. CDR1 and CDR2 (germline): MNHNY, SVGAGI (reference sequence). CDR3 loop: CASSSDVGSGANVLTF. The DNA for the CDR3 is TGTGCCAGCAGTTCGGACGTAGGCTCTGGGGCCAACGTCCTGACTTTC.

A remark on this clonotype: A much larger clonotype is one base distant, so this may be a read error. This chain uses TRBV20-1 with TRBJ2-5; D is perhaps TRBD1 (5 bases). With 0 bases removed from V and 12 bases from J, the gap between germline ends came to 29 bases. The CDR3 loop spans 17 amino acids. Germline CDR1 reads DFQATT; CDR2 reads SNEGSKA (reference sequence). CDR3 nucleotide sequence: TGCAGTGCTAGAGATCATGGGGCGGCCAACAGTCAATTTCTCAAGTACTTC. Translated: CSARDHGAANSQFLKYF.

A remark on this clonotype: Compared with germline, one end of the junction differs, possibly owing to a read error. CDR3 residues: CASGLEMTTYNERFF. DNA of the CDR3: TGTGCCAGCGGCTTAGAGATGACGACCTACAATGAGCGGTTCTTC. The V and J genes are TRBV11-1 and TRBJ2-1; D unresolved. This CDR3 contains 15 residues. CDR1 is SGHAT and CDR2 is FQDESV in the germline V gene (reference sequence).

Concerning this clonotype itself: The junction shows a germline mismatch at one end, possibly a read error. The chain employs TRBV5-1 and TRBJ2-1, with D possibly TRBD2 on 5 matching bases. CDR1 SGHRS and CDR2 YFSETQ come from the germline V gene. The CDR3 length is 14 residues. CDR3 loop: CTSSLSGTAVEQFF. In nucleotides, the CDR3 is TGCACCAGCAGCTTGAGCGGTACTGCCGTTGAGCAGTTCTTC.

This clonotype appeared once. A much bigger clone sits one base away, suggesting this may be a read error. The chain couples TRBV6-6 to TRBJ1-1; no clear D gene. This CDR3 is built from 14 residues. Germline loops: CDR1 MNHNY, CDR2 SVGAGI (reference sequence). CDR3: CASSLRDTNTETFF. The CDR3 nucleotides read TGTGCCAGCAGTCTGAGAGACACCAACACTGAAACTTTCTTT.

A note on this clonotype: Likely a read error: the CDR3 ends without its conserved phenylalanine or tryptophan. The chain joins TRBV20-1 to TRBJ2-7; 7 nucleotides match TRBD2. The CDR3 loop spans 13 amino acids. The V gene's germline CDR1 is DFQATT and CDR2 SNEGSKA (reference sequence). CDR3 nucleotides: TGCAGTACTAGGGCGGGAGACTCCTACGAGCAGTACCTC. Translated, it gives CSTRAGDSYEQYL.

CDR3 protein: CASSPPWRGKFGGYTF. CDR3 in DNA: TGTGCCAGCAGTCCCCCTTGGAGGGGAAAATTCGGTGGCTACACCTTC. J is TRBJ1-2 and V is TRBV6-5, with D maybe TRBD1 (5 bases). The V and J ends lost 5 bases and 7 bases respectively, with 23 bases between them. The CDR3 extends over 16 amino acids. Germline assignment: CDR1 MNHEY and CDR2 SVGAGI.

This clonotype has ten or more counts. The chain couples TRBV30 to TRBJ1-2, with D tentatively TRBD1 (5 bases). This CDR3 has 14 residues. The V end was cut by 3 bases, the J end by 2 bases, with 13 bases between. Germline assignment: CDR1 GTSNPN and CDR2 SVGIG (reference sequence). DNA of the CDR3: TGTGCCTGGAGAGTACTGGGACTGAACTATGGCTACACCTTC. It specifies CAWRVLGLNYGYTF.

The chain carries TRBV10-1 and TRBJ2-7; D may be TRBD1 (7 bases). Germline CDR1 WNHNN, CDR2 SYGVQD (reference sequence). V gave up 3 bases and J gave up 12 bases, with 21 bases separating them. There are 14 residues in the CDR3. The CDR3 reads CASSEGGGPNERYV. The CDR3 bases are TGCGCCAGCAGTGAAGGAGGGGGCCCTAACGAGAGGTACGTC.

As to this clonotype: Possible read error: a much larger clone is one base away. The chain links TRBV7-9 to TRBJ1-2; TRBD1 aligns across 7 bases. Germline-derived CDR1 and CDR2 are SEHNR and FQNEAQ (reference sequence). The CDR3 length is 14 residues. The CDR3 sequence: CTSSLLDRTAGYTF. Written as DNA, the CDR3 is TGTACCAGCAGCCTCTTGGACAGGACGGCGGGCTACACCTTC.

In regard to this clonotype: One end of the junction does not line up with germline, which may come from a read error. DNA for the CDR3: TGTGCCAGCTCCCGAGCCGAAAGTGAGCGGTTCTTC. Its protein product is CASSRAESERFF. The rearrangement joins TRBV12-3 or TRBV12-4 to TRBJ2-1, with D unclear. The CDR3 is 12 residues long.

With respect to this clonotype: Germline is not matched at one junction end, which may reflect a read error. The chain couples TRBV29-1 to TRBJ2-3; maybe TRBD2 (5 bases). This CDR3 contains 14 residues. The germline CDR1 and CDR2 sequences are SQVTM and ANQGSEA. As DNA, the CDR3 is TGTAGCGTTCGGGTACCGGTAAACATAGATACGCAGTATTTT. Encoded protein: CSVRVPVNIDTQYF.

In the case of this clonotype: One end of the junction varies from germline; a read error may be responsible. This rearrangement joins TRBV7-8 to TRBJ1-1; D unresolved. This CDR3 is built from 13 residues. The germline gives CDR1 SGHVS, CDR2 FQNEAQ. CDR3 residues: CDSSLNRNIEAFF. The CDR3 bases are TGTGACAGCAGCTTAAATCGGAACATTGAAGCTTTCTTT.

A word on this clonotype: Here the CDR3 omits its conserved ending phenylalanine or tryptophan, so a read error is the likely source. The chain couples TRBV6-1 to TRBJ2-1; TRBD2 agrees at 9 bases. This CDR3 is 14 amino acids long. From germline, CDR1 is MNHNS and CDR2 SASEGT. The CDR3: CVSIFSGGRNEQFY. The CDR3 DNA is TGTGTCAGCATCTTTAGCGGGGGTAGGAATGAGCAGTTCTAC.

As to this clonotype: A much larger clonotype is one base distant, so this may be a read error. CDR3 DNA sequence: TGTGCCGGCAGCTGGACAGGCTTAAATCGGCCCCAGCATTTT. It encodes CAGSWTGLNRPQHF. The chain employs TRBV6-1 and TRBJ1-5, with 7 bases fitting TRBD1. CDR1 MNHNS and CDR2 SASEGT come from the germline V gene. This CDR3 has 14 residues.

Concerning this clonotype itself: At one end, the junction sequence differs from germline, possibly due to a read error. The V gene is TRBV25-1, the J gene TRBJ2-1; D gene uncertain. The CDR3 contains 14 residues. Germline CDR1 and CDR2: MGHDK and SYGVNS. This chain's CDR3 is CASTMFEAFDQQLF. Here the CDR3 DNA reads TGTGCCAGCACAATGTTTGAAGCGTTCGATCAGCAGTTATTC. The full variable domain, with the rest looked up from reference TRBV25-1 and TRBJ2-1, is EADIYQTPRYLVIGTGKKITLECSQTMGHDKMYWYQQDPGMELHLIHYSYGVNSTEKGDLSSESTVSRIRTEHFPLTLESARPSHTSQYLCASTMFEAFDQQLFGPGTRLTVL.

Notes on this clonotype: Germline and junction disagree at one end, which may indicate a read error. This chain connects TRBV19 to TRBJ1-6, with 9 bases aligning to TRBD1. This CDR3 contains 14 residues. The germline gives CDR1 LNHDA, CDR2 SQIVND (reference sequence). The CDR3 loop is CASSWTGDNSPRHF. In nucleotides, the CDR3 is TGTGCCAGTAGCTGGACAGGGGACAATTCACCCCGCCACTTT.

With respect to this clonotype: This could be a read error, since a much larger clone is one nucleotide away. The chain links TRBV7-8 to TRBJ2-6; unclear D gene. Germline V gene lookup returns CDR1 SGHVS and CDR2 FQNEAQ. The CDR3 contains 20 residues. V dropped 1 base and J dropped 0 bases, with 19 bases sitting between them. CDR3: CASSLDEVGGPNSGANVLTF. DNA for the CDR3: TGTGCCAGCAGCTTAGATGAGGTTGGTGGCCCGAACTCTGGGGCCAACGTCCTGACTTTC.

A single count supports this clonotype. Compared with germline, one end of the junction differs, possibly owing to a read error. The chain recombines TRBV6-5 with TRBJ1-4, with TRBD1 matching over 7 bases. CDR3 length equals 14 residues. Germline V gene lookup returns CDR1 MNHEY and CDR2 SVGAGI. The CDR3 protein is CTSGIQGTNEKLFF. The DNA of the CDR3 is TGTACCAGCGGAATACAGGGGACTAATGAAAAACTGTTTTTT.

About this clonotype: This likely comes from a read error, as the CDR3 has no conserved phenylalanine or tryptophan at its end. The V call is TRBV6-1, the J call TRBJ2-1, with 9 bases aligning to TRBD2. V dropped 7 bases and J dropped 7; count of bases not matched to a gene: 8. This CDR3 comprises 14 residues. CDR1 MNHNS and CDR2 SASEGT come from the germline V gene. The CDR3: CASIFSGSKNEQFY. DNA for the CDR3: TGTGCCAGCATCTTTAGCGGGAGTAAGAATGAGCAGTTCTAT.